These T cell receptor beta chains were read from a single sample in a study of beta chain features in type 1 diabetes. The repertoire was sequenced with immunoSEQ multiplex PCR; TCRdb's copy has only in-frame clones and lacks some. Counted here are 390,000 or so clones, about 15% occurring once; the ten biggest clones make up less than 0.04%. Sequenced material: naive CD4+ T cells from blood. The receptors were gathered from a man aged 25-40 years in good health. Each CDR3 is given with its conserved first and last residue. The D gene is left open where the match is weak. Clone size is stated in some rows and not others, as once, few, many or a class when expanded.

V	D	J	size	DNA	CDR3
TRBV28	.	TRBJ1-5	few	TGTGCCAGCAGTTTATGGGCGGGGCAGGGGAGCAATCAGCCCCAGCATTTT	CASSLWAGQGSNQPQHF
TRBV5-1	.	TRBJ2-1	.	TGCGCCAGCCGGGACTCGGGACCCAATGAGCAGTTCTTC	CASRDSGPNEQFF
TRBV7-2	.	TRBJ2-6	.	TGTGCCAGCAGCGAACAGGTAGCTGGGGCCAACGTCCTGACTTTC	CASSEQVAGANVLTF
TRBV4-1	.	TRBJ1-5	few	TGCGCCAGCAGCCAAGATCGGGCCAGGGCATCAAGCAATCAGCCCCAGCATTTT	CASSQDRARASSNQPQHF
TRBV27	TRBD1	TRBJ1-1	.	TGTGCCAGCAGGAAGACTACCGGGACAGTCTACACTGAAGCTTTCTTT	CASRKTTGTVYTEAFF
TRBV2	TRBD2	TRBJ2-1	.	TGTGCCAGCAGTGAGGTCCTAGCGGGACTAGCTCTCTTC	CASSEVLAGLALF
TRBV25-1	.	TRBJ1-6	few	TGTGCCAGCAGAATAAAAAAAGGGAATTCACCCCTCCACTTT	CASRIKKGNSPLHF
TRBV29-1	TRBD1	TRBJ2-5	.	TGCAGCGTTGGACACAGGGGTGAGACCCAGTACTTC	CSVGHRGETQYF
TRBV29-1	TRBD1	TRBJ1-3	.	TGCAGCGTTGCTCGGGGGACAGGGGCTGGAAACACCATATATTTT	CSVARGTGAGNTIYF
TRBV30	.	TRBJ1-1	few	TGTGCCTGGAGTCGAGAGGGGAGCATGAACACTGAAGCTTTCTTT	CAWSREGSMNTEAFF
TRBV5-1	.	TRBJ1-2	.	TGCGCCAGCAGCTTGAGAACAGGATCTTATGGCTACACCTTC	CASSLRTGSYGYTF
TRBV7-9	.	TRBJ1-1	few	TGTGCCAGCAGCCCTGAAGGGTTGGGAGGCACTGAAGCTTTCTTT	CASSPEGLGGTEAFF
TRBV19	.	TRBJ2-3	few	TGTGCCAGTAGTACGCAGCGGTGGGGCACAGATACGCAGTATTTT	CASSTQRWGTDTQYF
TRBV30	.	TRBJ1-2	.	TGTGCCTGGAATAGGGCGGTACAGGATGGCTACACCTTC	CAWNRAVQDGYTF
TRBV4-3	TRBD1	TRBJ2-3	.	TGCGCCAGCAGCCCAGGGCAGGGGGCCCTCACAGATACGCAGTATTTT	CASSPGQGALTDTQYF
TRBV15	.	TRBJ2-5	.	TGTGCCACCAGCCCGGGACAACAAGAGACCCAGTACTTC	CATSPGQQETQYF
TRBV19	.	TRBJ1-1	.	TGTGCCAGTACCCCGGACCGGGGACTTGTGACTGAAGCTTTCTTT	CASTPDRGLVTEAFF
TRBV9	.	TRBJ2-3	few	TGTGCCAGCAGCGGTGGGAGCACAGATACGCAGTATTTT	CASSGGSTDTQYF
TRBV2	TRBD2	TRBJ2-5	few	TGTGCCAGCAGGAGACTAGCGGTACAAGAGACCCAGTACTTC	CASRRLAVQETQYF
TRBV18	.	TRBJ2-1	.	TGTGCCAGCTCACTTATCTCGGGCTCCTACAATGAGCAGTTCTTC	CASSLISGSYNEQFF
TRBV29-1	.	TRBJ1-2	few	TGCAGCGCGAGACACCGACCCCAGGAAGGCTACACCTTC	CSARHRPQEGYTF
TRBV9	.	TRBJ1-1	few	TGTGCCAGCAGCGTAGTTCCGGGAACTGAAGCTTTCTTT	CASSVVPGTEAFF
TRBV7-6	TRBD2	TRBJ2-3	few	TGTGCCAGCAGTTCCGGGACTAGCGGGAGCACAGATACGCAGTATTTT	CASSSGTSGSTDTQYF
TRBV2	TRBD1	TRBJ1-2	.	TGTGCCAGCATGTGGTCTGAAACGGGACAGGGGGCTGGAGGCTACACCTTC	CASMWSETGQGAGGYTF
TRBV5-1	TRBD1	TRBJ2-1	few	TGCGCCAGCAGCCCTACAGGGGGCGCAGCTAGAGGGTCCTACAATGAGCAGTTCTTC	CASSPTGGAARGSYNEQFF
TRBV5-1	.	TRBJ2-3	.	TGCGCCAGCAGCTTGTACGGGACGCGGGGAGATACGCAGTATTTT	CASSLYGTRGDTQYF
TRBV29-1	TRBD1	TRBJ2-1	.	TGCAGCGTTTCTGGACAGGGGGCGATAGGAAATGAGCAGTTCTTC	CSVSGQGAIGNEQFF
TRBV7-2	.	TRBJ2-3	.	TGTGCCAGCAGCTTAGTGGGGGCCCCCCCAGATACGCAGTATTTT	CASSLVGAPPDTQYF
TRBV15	.	TRBJ1-6	.	TGTGCCACCAGCGGGGGGGATTCACCCCTCCACTTT	CATSGGDSPLHF
TRBV5-1	.	TRBJ2-7	few	TGCGCCAGCAGCTGGAGAGGGGACGAGCAGTACTTC	CASSWRGDEQYF
TRBV2	.	TRBJ2-1	.	TGTGCCAGCAGTCCGCAAACTCCTGAGCAGTTCTTC	CASSPQTPEQFF
TRBV9	.	TRBJ2-7	few	TGTGCCAGCGACTCCTACGAGCAGTACTTC	CASDSYEQYF
TRBV7-2	TRBD2	TRBJ2-5	.	TGTGCCAGCAGCTCGGGGACTAGCGGGGGTCGAGGCGAGACCCAGTACTTC	CASSSGTSGGRGETQYF
TRBV29-1	.	TRBJ2-2	.	TGCAGCGTTGTTGAGAGTGGCGCCGGGGAGCTGTTTTTT	CSVVESGAGELFF
TRBV9	.	TRBJ1-2	.	TGTGCCAGCAGCGTAGATCCCAGGGAGAACTATGGCTACACCTTC	CASSVDPRENYGYTF
TRBV6-5	TRBD1	TRBJ2-3	few	TGTGCCAGCAGTTACTCGGGACAGGACCTCACAGATACGCAGTATTTT	CASSYSGQDLTDTQYF
TRBV15	TRBD2	TRBJ2-2	.	TGTGCCACCAGCAGCCCCGGACTAGCGGAAAACACCGGGGAGCTGTTTTTT	CATSSPGLAENTGELFF
TRBV30	TRBD1	TRBJ1-2	.	TGTGCCTGGAGTTTAGGACAGGGGGTCTCCTTC	CAWSLGQGVSF
TRBV5-1	TRBD2	TRBJ2-7	few	TGCGCCAGCAGCTTTCTAGCGGGGGACTCCTACGAGCAGTACTTC	CASSFLAGDSYEQYF
TRBV18	TRBD1	TRBJ2-7	few	TGTGCCAGCTCGCGAACAGGGGGGGAGCAGTACTTC	CASSRTGGEQYF
TRBV18	TRBD1	TRBJ2-1	.	TGTGCCAGCTCACCTAAGGGACAGGTTTACCGAACACAGTTCTTC	CASSPKGQVYRTQFF
TRBV4-1	.	TRBJ2-1	.	TGCGCCAGCAGCCGGAAGGACAGCCAGGGCCCTTCCTACAATGAGCAGTTCTTC	CASSRKDSQGPSYNEQFF
TRBV29-1	.	TRBJ1-3	.	TGCAGCGTTAGATGGAGCTCTGGAAACACCATATATTTT	CSVRWSSGNTIYF
TRBV15	.	TRBJ1-1	.	TGTGCCACCACGGTTGTTGGGGTGATGAACACTGAAGCTTTCTTT	CATTVVGVMNTEAFF
TRBV13	.	TRBJ1-2	.	TGTGCCAGCAGCTTTGGGTTTTATGGCTACACCTTC	CASSFGFYGYTF
TRBV6-5	.	TRBJ2-3	few	TGTGCCAGCAGCCTGCTAGGCGGGGGCACAGATACGCAGTATTTT	CASSLLGGGTDTQYF
TRBV7-9	.	TRBJ1-1	few	TGTGCCAGCAGCCGGAACACTGAAGCTTTCTTT	CASSRNTEAFF
TRBV7-8	.	TRBJ2-1	few	TGTGCCAGCAGCTTAGTTTCGGTCTCCTACAATGAGCAGTTCTTC	CASSLVSVSYNEQFF